Detailed here is one T cell receptor (beta chain). The sample comes from a study of T cells in Graves' hyperthyroidism and ophthalmopathy. RNA transcripts gave rise to amplified TCR beta CDR3 regions. Researchers ran a first-round RT-PCR on the TCR CDR3 using the HTBI primer set. One entry per CDR3 protein results from TCRdb running MiXCR on the multiplex PCR reads. The sample yields about 410,000 distinct CDR3 sequences, 14% to 15% seen once. Ophthalmopathy patients had Clinical Activity Score at least 3, NOSPECS grade at least 4, duration under 3 months. This sequence was found in a man between 18 and 35 years old with Graves' ophthalmopathy. Sequenced material: blood.

For the CDR3, the DNA is TGTGCCAGTAGTATGTTAACGGGAGCTGAGACCCAGTACTTC. Protein product: CASSMLTGAETQYF. The chain carries TRBV19 and TRBJ2-5; a possible D gene is TRBD2 (6 bases). The V gene's germline CDR1 is LNHDA and CDR2 SQIVND (reference sequence). The length of the CDR3 is 14 residues. Deletions cut 3 bases from V and 5 bases from J, with 13 bases between.